A single T cell receptor (beta chain) is shown here with its context. Its antigen is currently unknown. This sample was included in a study of regulatory T cells in long-lasting Graves disease. General observations from the study: Accuracy was possibly reduced by small sample size. Patients with persistent disease showed a bias toward TRBV28, TRBJ1-2 and TRBJ2-5. A greater number of public clonotypes (approximately 2,500) was shared by persistent patients than by new patients (approximately 880).

Arm-PCR of CDR3 regions and iRepertoire HTBI primers were the basis on which TCR beta libraries were built. TCRdb fed the multiplex PCR reads into MiXCR, producing one record per CDR3 protein. The sample holds more than 650,000 distinct CDR3 sequences; about 30% are singletons and the top ten take under 55%. Time point defined: persistent/refractory GD, antithyroid drugs over 5 years with positive TRAb. The TCR library was prepared using RNA isolated from PBMCs. The source of the patients was an endocrinology department in Xi'an, China. Germline loops: CDR1 SGHRS, CDR2 YFSETQ. This CDR3 has 16 residues. V was pared by 5 bases and J by 1 base, with 6 bases of the junction left unmatched.

The sample was peripheral blood mononuclear cells (PBMCs), taken when the disease was refractory, from a patient treated with antithyroid drugs. The rearrangement links TRBV5-1 to TRBJ2-5, with 12 bases matching TRBD2. This TCR was sampled from a female donor with Graves disease. The CDR3 protein is CASRLGLAGPQETQYF. The CDR3 DNA sequence: TGCGCCAGCAGACTCGGACTAGCGGGGCCCCAAGAGACCCAGTACTTC. Supplemented by reference TRBV5-1 and TRBJ2-5, the full variable domain reads KAGVTQTPRYLIKTRGQQVTLSCSPISGHRSVSWYQQTPGQGLQFLFEYFSETQRNKGNFPGRFSGRQFSNSRSEMNVSTLELGDSALYLCASRLGLAGPQETQYFGPGTRLLVL.